This T cell receptor (beta chain) is drawn from a study of shared clonotypes between healthy human individuals. Overall study: Participating donors consisted of a couple of women and a few men aged 18 to 49. Study-level points and caveats: Among non-shared clonotypes, generation probabilities were lower than among those shared by all four donors.

Template for every sorted-subset replicate PCR totaled approximately 0.2 ug DNA, roughly 30,000 T cell genomes. Generated by immunoSEQ multiplex PCR, the TCRdb table keeps only in-frame clones and is missing some. The data show about 2.2 million clones, roughly 91% seen once. Of note for this clone: What it binds is unknown.

The V segment lost 7 bases and the J segment 3 bases; nucleotides outside the gene matches: 5. The CDR3 has 14 residues. In germline, CDR1 is MNHEY, CDR2 SMNVEV (reference sequence). CD8 cells classed as naive were CD45RO-negative and positively selected for CCR7, excluding terminally differentiated effector memory CD45RA+ cells. What was sequenced was naive CD8+ T cells from PBMCs. V usage is TRBV27 and J usage is TRBJ2-3, with TRBD1 matching 9 bases. The TCR sequence derives from a man aged 18 to 29 in good health. Some clones in this sample may be carry-over from other donors' samples. CDR3 in amino acids: CASKPGQGTDTQYF. The CDR3 DNA reads TGTGCCAGCAAGCCGGGACAGGGTACAGATACGCAGTATTTT.